The clone carrying this TCR beta chain has at least ten counts. The data originate from a study of Graves' ophthalmopathy and Graves' hyperthyroidism. V was pared by 7 bases and J by 8 bases, with 6 bases of the junction left unmatched. This CDR3 is 14 amino acids long. The V gene's germline CDR1 is MNHEY and CDR2 SVGAGI. Amplified TCR beta CDR3 regions were obtained using RNA transcripts as template. The authors performed first-round RT-PCR with HTBI primers and then a second-round multiplex PCR. MiXCR, run by TCRdb on the multiplex PCR reads, gives a single entry per CDR3 protein. The profile shows roughly 400,000 distinct CDR3 sequences, around 16% of them singletons. As diagnostic evidence, clinical symptoms, serum thyroxine, TRAb, thyroid ultrasound and orbital computed tomography were relied upon.

This rearrangement joins TRBV6-5 to TRBJ2-4; 12 bases align to TRBD1. Sequenced input: peripheral blood. This sequence originates from a woman between 18 and 30 years old with Graves' ophthalmopathy. In DNA, the CDR3 is TGTGCCAGCACGGGGGGGGACAGGGGGCACATTCAGTACTTC. Protein: CASTGGDRGHIQYF.